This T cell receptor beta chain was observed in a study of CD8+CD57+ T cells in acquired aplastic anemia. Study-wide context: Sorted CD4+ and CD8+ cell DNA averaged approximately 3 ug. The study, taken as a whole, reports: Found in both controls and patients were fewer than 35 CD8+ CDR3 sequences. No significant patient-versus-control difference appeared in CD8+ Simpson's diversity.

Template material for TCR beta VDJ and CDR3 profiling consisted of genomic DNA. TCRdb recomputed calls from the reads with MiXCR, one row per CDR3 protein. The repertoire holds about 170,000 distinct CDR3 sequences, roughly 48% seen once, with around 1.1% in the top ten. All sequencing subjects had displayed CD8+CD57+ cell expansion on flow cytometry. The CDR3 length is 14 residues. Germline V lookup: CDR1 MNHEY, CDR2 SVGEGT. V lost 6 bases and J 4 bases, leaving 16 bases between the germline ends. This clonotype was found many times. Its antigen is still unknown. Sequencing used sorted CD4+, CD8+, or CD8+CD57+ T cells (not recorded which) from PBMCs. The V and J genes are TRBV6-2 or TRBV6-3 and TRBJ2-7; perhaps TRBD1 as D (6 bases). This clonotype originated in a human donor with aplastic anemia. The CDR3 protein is CASRNRVNPYEQYF. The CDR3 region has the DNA TGTGCCAGCAGAAACAGGGTTAACCCATACGAGCAGTACTTC.